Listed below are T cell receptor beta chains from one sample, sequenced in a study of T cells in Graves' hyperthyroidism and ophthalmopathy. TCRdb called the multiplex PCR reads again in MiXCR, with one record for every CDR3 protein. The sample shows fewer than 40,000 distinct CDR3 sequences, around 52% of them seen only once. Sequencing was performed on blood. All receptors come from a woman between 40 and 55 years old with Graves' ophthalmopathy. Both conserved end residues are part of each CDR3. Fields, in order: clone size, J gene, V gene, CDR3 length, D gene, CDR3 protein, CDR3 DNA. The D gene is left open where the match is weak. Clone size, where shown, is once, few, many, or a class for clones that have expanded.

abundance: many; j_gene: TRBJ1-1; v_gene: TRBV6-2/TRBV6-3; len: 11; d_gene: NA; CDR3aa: CASSQGTEAFF; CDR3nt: TGTGCCAGCAGCCAGGGCACTGAAGCTTTCTTT
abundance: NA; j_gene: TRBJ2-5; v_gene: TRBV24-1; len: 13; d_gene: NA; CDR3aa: CATSDGLRETQYF; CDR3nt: TGTGCCACCAGTGACGGGCTACGGGAGACCCAGTACTTC
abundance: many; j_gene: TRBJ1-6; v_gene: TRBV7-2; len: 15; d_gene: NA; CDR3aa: CASSLAGEYNSPLHF; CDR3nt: TGTGCCAGCAGCTTAGCAGGGGAGTATAATTCACCCCTCCACTTT
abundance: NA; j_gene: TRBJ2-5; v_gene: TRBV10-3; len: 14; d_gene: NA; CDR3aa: CAISVFQADQTQYF; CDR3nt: TGTGCCATCAGTGTCTTCCAGGCGGATCAGACCCAGTACTTC
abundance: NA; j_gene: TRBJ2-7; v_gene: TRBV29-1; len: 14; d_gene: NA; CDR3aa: CSVEVGEGPYEQYF; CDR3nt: TGCAGCGTTGAAGTGGGGGAAGGCCCCTACGAGCAGTACTTC
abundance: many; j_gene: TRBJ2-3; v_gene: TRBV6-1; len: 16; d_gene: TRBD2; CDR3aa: CASTGTGGTTPNTQYF; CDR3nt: TGTGCCAGCACGGGGACGGGGGGGACGACCCCAAATACGCAGTATTTT
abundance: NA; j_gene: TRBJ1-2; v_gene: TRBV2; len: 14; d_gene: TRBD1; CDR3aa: CASSQRGRDYGYTF; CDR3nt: TGTGCCAGCAGTCAAAGGGGGCGCGACTATGGCTACACCTTC
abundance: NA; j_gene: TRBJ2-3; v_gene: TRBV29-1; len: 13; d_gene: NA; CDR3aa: CSVRQRLTDTQYF; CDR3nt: TGCAGCGTTCGGCAGCGCCTCACAGATACGCAGTATTTT
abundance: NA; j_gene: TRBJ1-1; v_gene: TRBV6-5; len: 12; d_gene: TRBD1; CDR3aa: CASSLYRGEAFF; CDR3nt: TGTGCCAGCAGTCTCTACAGGGGTGAAGCTTTCTTT
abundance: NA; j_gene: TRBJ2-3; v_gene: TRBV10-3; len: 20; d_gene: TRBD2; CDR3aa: CAISEALAGALGEGADTQYF; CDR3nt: TGTGCCATCAGTGAGGCTCTAGCGGGGGCGCTTGGAGAAGGTGCAGATACGCAGTATTTT
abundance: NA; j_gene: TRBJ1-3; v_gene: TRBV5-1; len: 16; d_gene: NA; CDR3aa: CASSLVLSGGSNTIYF; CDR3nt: TGCGCCAGCAGCTTGGTACTTAGCGGGGGGTCGAACACCATATATTTT
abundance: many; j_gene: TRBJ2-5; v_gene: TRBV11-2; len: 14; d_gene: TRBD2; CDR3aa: CASSRAGGGETQYF; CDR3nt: TGTGCCAGCAGCCGAGCGGGGGGAGGGGAGACCCAGTACTTC
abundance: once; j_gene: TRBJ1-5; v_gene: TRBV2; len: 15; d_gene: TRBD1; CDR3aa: CASSPGTGPDQPQHF; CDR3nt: TGTGCCAGCAGTCCCGGGACAGGGCCCGATCAGCCCCAGCATTTT
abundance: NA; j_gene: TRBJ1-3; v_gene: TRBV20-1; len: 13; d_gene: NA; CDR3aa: CSANKGAGNTIYF; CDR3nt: TGCAGTGCTAATAAGGGGGCTGGAAACACCATATATTTT
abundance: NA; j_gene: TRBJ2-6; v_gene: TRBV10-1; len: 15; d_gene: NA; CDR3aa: CASSESMSGANVLTF; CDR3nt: TGCGCCAGCAGTGAGTCGATGTCGGGGGCCAACGTCCTGACTTTC
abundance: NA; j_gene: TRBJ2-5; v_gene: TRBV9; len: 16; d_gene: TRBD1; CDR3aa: CASSVAQGEPQETQYF; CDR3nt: TGTGCCAGCAGCGTAGCGCAGGGGGAGCCCCAAGAGACCCAGTACTTC
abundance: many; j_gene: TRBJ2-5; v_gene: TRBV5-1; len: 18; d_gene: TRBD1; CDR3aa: CASSVDSGTGGFRETQYF; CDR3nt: TGCGCCAGCAGCGTGGATTCCGGGACAGGGGGGTTCCGAGAGACCCAGTACTTC
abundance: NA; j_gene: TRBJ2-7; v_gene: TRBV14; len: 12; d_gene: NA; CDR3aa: CASSRTRLEQYF; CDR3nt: TGTGCCAGCAGCCGGACCAGGCTCGAGCAGTACTTC
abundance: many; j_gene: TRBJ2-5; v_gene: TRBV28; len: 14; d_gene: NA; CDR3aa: CASSSATVQETQYF; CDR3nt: TGTGCCAGCAGCTCGGCGACAGTCCAAGAGACCCAGTACTTC
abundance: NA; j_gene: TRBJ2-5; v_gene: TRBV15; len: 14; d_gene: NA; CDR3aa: CITSSRVREETQYF; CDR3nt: TGTATCACTAGCTCCCGGGTCAGGGAAGAGACCCAGTACTTC
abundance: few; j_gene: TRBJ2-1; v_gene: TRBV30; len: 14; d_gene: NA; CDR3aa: CAWSAPPGSYEQFF; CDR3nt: TGTGCCTGGAGTGCCCCGCCGGGAAGCTATGAGCAGTTCTTC
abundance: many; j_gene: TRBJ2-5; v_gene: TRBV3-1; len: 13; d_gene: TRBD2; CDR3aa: CASSGTSPETQYF; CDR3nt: TGTGCCAGCTCCGGGACTAGCCCAGAGACCCAGTACTTC
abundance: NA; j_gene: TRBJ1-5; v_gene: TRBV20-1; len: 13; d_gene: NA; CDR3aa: CSARSSVQETQHF; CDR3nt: TGCAGTGCTAGATCTAGCGTTCAAGAGACCCAGCATTTT
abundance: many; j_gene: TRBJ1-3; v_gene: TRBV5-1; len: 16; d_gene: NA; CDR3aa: CASSLGNTLFGNTIYF; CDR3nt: TGCGCCAGCAGCTTAGGTAACACCCTTTTTGGAAACACCATATATTTT
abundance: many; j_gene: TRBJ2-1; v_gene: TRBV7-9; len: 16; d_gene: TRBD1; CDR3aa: CASRITGQGAQSEQFF; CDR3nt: TGTGCCAGCAGAATTACCGGACAGGGGGCGCAAAGTGAGCAGTTCTTC
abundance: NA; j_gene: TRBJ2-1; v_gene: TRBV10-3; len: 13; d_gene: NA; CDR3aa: CAISDPRYNEQFF; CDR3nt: TGTGCCATCAGTGACCCTAGGTACAATGAGCAGTTCTTC
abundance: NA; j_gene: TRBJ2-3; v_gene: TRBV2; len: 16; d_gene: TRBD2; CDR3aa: CASCPLLATSTDTQYF; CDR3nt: TGTGCCAGCTGTCCCTTACTAGCGACGAGCACAGATACGCAGTATTTT
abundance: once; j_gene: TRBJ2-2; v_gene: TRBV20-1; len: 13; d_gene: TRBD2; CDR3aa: CSALAGDTGELFF; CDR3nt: TGCAGTGCTTTAGCGGGAGACACCGGGGAGCTGTTTTTT
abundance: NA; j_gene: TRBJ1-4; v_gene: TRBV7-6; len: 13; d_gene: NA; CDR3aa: CASGLGGNEKLFF; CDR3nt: TGTGCCAGCGGCCTTGGAGGAAATGAAAAACTGTTTTTT
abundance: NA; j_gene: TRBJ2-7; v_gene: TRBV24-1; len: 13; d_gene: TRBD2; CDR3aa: CATRSGLGSEQYF; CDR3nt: TGTGCCACCAGGTCGGGACTAGGGAGCGAGCAGTACTTC
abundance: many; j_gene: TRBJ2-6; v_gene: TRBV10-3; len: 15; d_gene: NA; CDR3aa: CAISEIVGGANVLTF; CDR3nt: TGTGCCATCAGTGAGATAGTCGGTGGGGCCAACGTCCTGACTTTC
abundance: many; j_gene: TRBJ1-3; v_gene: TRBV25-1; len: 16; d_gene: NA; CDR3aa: CASSDRLGISGSTIYF; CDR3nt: TGTGCCAGCAGTGATCGCCTAGGGATCTCTGGAAGCACCATATATTTT
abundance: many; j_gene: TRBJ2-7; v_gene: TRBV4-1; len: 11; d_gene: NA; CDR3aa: CASSQGLEQYF; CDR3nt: TGCGCCAGCAGCCAAGGGTTAGAGCAGTACTTC
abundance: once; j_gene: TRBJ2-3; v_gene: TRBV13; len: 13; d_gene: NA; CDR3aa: CASSLEGVDTQYF; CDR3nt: TGTGCCAGCAGCTTAGAGGGGGTGGATACGCAGTATTTT
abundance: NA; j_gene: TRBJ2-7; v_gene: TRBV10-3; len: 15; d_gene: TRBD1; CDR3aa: CAIRAGQGGTYEQYF; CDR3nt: TGTGCCATCAGAGCGGGACAGGGGGGGACTTACGAGCAGTACTTC